Below are 10 T cell receptor beta chains sequenced from a single sample in a study of coeliac disease. Data came from immunoSEQ multiplex PCR; TCRdb stores just in-frame clones and leaves some out. Of roughly 7,000 clones in the sample, approximately 72% were seen once. Sequencing was carried out using lamina propria lymphocytes from the gut. These TCRs come from a man younger than 45 with celiac disease.

A note on this clone: This specimen includes other DNA sequences encoding the same CDR3. The genes are TRBV6-1 and TRBJ1-2; the D gene is possibly TRBD1 (6 bases). Trimming left V 1 base short and J 0 bases short, with 9 bases between. The germline gives CDR1 MNHNS, CDR2 SASEGT. This CDR3 has 15 amino acids. This CDR3 reads CASSEVDRPNYGYTF. CDR3 nucleotide sequence: TGTGCCAGCAGTGAAGTTGACAGGCCTAACTATGGCTACACCTTC.

The chain couples TRBV7-7 to TRBJ2-5; 14 positions match TRBD2. V lost 5 bases to trimming and J lost 6 bases; unmatched junction nucleotides: 5. In germline, CDR1 is SSHAT, CDR2 FNYEAQ (reference sequence). CDR3 length: 15 residues. The chain's CDR3 is CASSLGTSGGKTQYF. The CDR3, as DNA: TGTGCCAGCAGCCTTGGGACTAGCGGGGGCAAGACCCAGTACTTC.

V is TRBV11-2 and J is TRBJ2-7; unclear D gene. Germline loops: CDR1 SGHAT, CDR2 FQNNGV. The CDR3 has 13 amino acids. Deletions cut 0 bases from V and 3 bases from J, with 6 bases between. The CDR3 protein is CASSLDSVYEQYF. The CDR3 DNA sequence: TGTGCCAGCAGCTTAGATTCCGTCTACGAGCAGTACTTC.

The chain combines TRBV6-5 with TRBJ1-2; D is possibly TRBD1 (5 bases). The CDR3 consists of 15 residues. Germline CDR1 and CDR2: MNHEY and SVGAGI. V was clipped by 5 bases and J by 4 bases, with 17 bases between them. The CDR3 spells CASSNGHSRSYGYTF. CDR3 in DNA: TGTGCCAGCAGTAATGGACACTCGAGGAGCTATGGCTACACCTTC.

The DNA of the CDR3 is TGTGCCAGCAGCACAAATAGCGGGAGCTCCTACAATGAGCAGTTCTTC. Amino acid sequence: CASSTNSGSSYNEQFF. The rearrangement links TRBV9 to TRBJ2-1; TRBD2 agrees at 9 bases. The CDR3 has 16 amino acids. With 4 bases clipped from V and 0 bases from J, the junction kept 5 bases outside the gene matches. Germline lookup yields CDR1 SGDLS and CDR2 YYNGEE.

The chain employs TRBV7-9 and TRBJ2-1; no firm D call. Germline CDR1 SEHNR, CDR2 FQNEAQ (reference sequence). The CDR3 runs 17 residues. V was trimmed by 5 bases and J by 0 bases, leaving 17 bases between them. The CDR3 loop is CASSPLFGGSSYNEQFF. CDR3 DNA sequence: TGTGCCAGCAGCCCACTTTTTGGCGGCAGCTCCTACAATGAGCAGTTCTTC.

The rearrangement links TRBV4-2 to TRBJ2-2; a weak D match, TRBD2 (6 bases). The CDR3 runs to 18 residues. The V end lost 0 bases, the J end lost 1 base, and 15 bases lay between the germline ends. The germline CDR1 and CDR2 sequences are LGHNA and YNFKEQ. Written as DNA, the CDR3 is TGTGCCAGCAGCCAAGAGTTGGTAAGGAGGGGGAACACCGGGGAGCTGTTTTTT. It yields the protein CASSQELVRRGNTGELFF.

This clone has just a few counts. The chain couples TRBV7-2 to TRBJ1-2; D unresolved. This CDR3 comprises 14 residues. Germline CDR1 SGHTA, CDR2 FQGNSA. V lost 5 bases and J lost 4, with 14 bases in between. The CDR3 protein is CASSQAHTAYGYTF. The CDR3, as DNA: TGTGCCAGCAGCCAAGCCCACACAGCCTATGGCTACACCTTC.

The CDR3 spells CPSKEGSGYEQYF. CDR3 coding DNA: TGTCCTTCAAAAGAAGGGAGTGGCTACGAGCAGTACTTC. The chain combines TRBV6-4 with TRBJ2-5, with TRBD2 as a possible D gene (5 bases). The DNA end favors TRBJ2-7, so the J call may be wrong. Germline V gives CDR1 MRHNA, CDR2 SNTAGT. The CDR3 consists of 13 residues.

This chain connects TRBV11-3 to TRBJ2-5; 7 bases match TRBD1. Germline V lookup: CDR1 SGHNT, CDR2 YENEEA. After removal of 4 bases from V and 2 bases from J, the junction contained 13 bases not matched to a gene. The CDR3 runs 17 residues. CDR3 protein: CASSSGGDSLPQETQYF. The CDR3 DNA sequence: TGTGCCAGCAGCTCAGGTGGGGACAGTCTACCTCAAGAGACCCAGTACTTC.